The subject of this entry is one T cell receptor beta chain. The target of this receptor is not known. The record has no base qualities; no much larger clone is one base away. The entry originates in a study of T cells in Graves' hyperthyroidism and ophthalmopathy (dated by TCRdb to between 2018 and 2021). For the wider study: Peripheral blood samples were taken at initial diagnosis, before any treatment was given. A discovery cohort of about a hundred patients, approximately 45 with Graves' ophthalmopathy and about 60 with stable Graves' hyperthyroidism, was used to find distinguishing TCR V-J signatures. Prospective prediction of ophthalmopathy was tested in an independent validation cohort consisting of some 19 hyperthyroidism patients and some 17 patients who later progressed to ophthalmopathy. The 100 or so discovery patients were randomly split 7:3 into training and test sets. Thyroid tissue and blood T-cell repertoires from several Graves' hyperthyroidism patients were also compared in the study. Following sampling, methimazole starting at 30 mg daily was given to hyperthyroidism patients, and high-dose intravenous methylprednisolone was given to ophthalmopathy patients. The paper describes TCR Vbeta CDR3 sequencing of some 130 peripheral blood samples, made up of 43 ophthalmopathy patients, roughly 80 hyperthyroidism patients and around 17 progressor patients.

There are 15 amino acids in the CDR3, from cysteine to phenylalanine inclusive. CDR3 DNA is the only sequence kept; it has 45 bases, read in frame from the first base. The CDR1 and CDR2 encoded by the germline V gene are ENHRY and SYGVKD. The germline ends are 12 bases apart after V is trimmed by 0 bases and J by 7 bases. TCR beta CDR3 regions were amplified from RNA transcripts. A first-round RT-PCR of the TCR CDR3 used the HTBI primer set with the Qiagen OneStep RT-PCR kit. Libraries were constructed in a second round of multiplex PCR, after which size selection and purification were performed. Sequencing of the libraries was done on an Illumina HiSeq2000 using paired-end 100 bp reads. In the paper's pipeline: SOAPnuke was used to process the raw data, removing reads that contained adapters or uncalled bases, had a mean Phred below 15, or lacked an exact match to the constant primer or identifier. COPE v1.2.5 was used to merge high-quality paired reads, and clonotypes were defined as unique nucleotide sequences. MiTCR v1.1 was used to align clonotypes to the IMGT TRBV, TRBD and TRBJ reference segments. Analysis was restricted to V-J combinations with a frequency above 0.0001, which covered 98% to 99.2% of repertoires. A TCS score was defined as the ratio between F50 (clonal expansion) and ExV (chaos), using BLOSUM62-based TCRdist between CDR3 peptides within each V-J. Welch's t-statistics and random forest reduced around 510 V-J features to around 14, which were used in a naive Bayes classifier (R e1071). In-frame beta chains were kept once TCRdb had trimmed the public reads at Q25 with fastp and called clones with MiXCR. Rows matching on CDR3 protein sequence are summarized as one entry with the most common DNA and genes. TCRdb, rather than the study authors, made the V and J calls. The sample table lists under 350,000 distinct CDR3 sequences, around 15% of them with a count of one. Just over 55% of the sample is in the top ten clones.

In the ophthalmopathy patients, disease was moderately to severely active, with a Clinical Activity Score of 3 or more, a NOSPECS grade of 4 or more, and a duration of less than 3 months. The study excluded patients with uncontrolled infections, other autoimmune diseases, pregnancy or lactation. Diagnoses were based on clinical symptoms, serum thyroxine and TRAb, thyroid ultrasound and orbital computed tomography. PBMCs were separated from around 9.1 ml of fresh peripheral blood using Ficoll-Paque density gradient centrifugation. Total RNA was extracted with Trizol reagent, and quality was checked on an Agilent 2100 Bioanalyzer. Here is what the overall study found, with its caveats: In cross-validation, a model built on a 13 V-J signature told ophthalmopathy apart from stable hyperthyroidism with under 90% sensitivity and approximately 84% specificity, and in testing the same model reached 80%/75%. Sample size was not statistically predetermined, and blinding of investigators to group allocation was not performed. Most expanded thyroid clonotypes (frequency above 0.001) were also detected in blood, suggesting blood repertoires may reflect thyroid immune responses. During validation, the model predicted progression to ophthalmopathy a median of approximately 7 months ahead of onset, with more than 55% sensitivity and 72.22% specificity.

Source material: blood. This clonotype was obtained from an older woman with Graves' ophthalmopathy. The rearrangement combines TRBV10-3 with TRBJ1-4; matching of 6 bases hints at TRBD1 as the D gene. Here is the DNA: TGTGCCATCAGTGAGTCGAGCGGGGGCGGTGAAAAACTGTTTTTT. It codes for CAISESSGGGEKLFF.